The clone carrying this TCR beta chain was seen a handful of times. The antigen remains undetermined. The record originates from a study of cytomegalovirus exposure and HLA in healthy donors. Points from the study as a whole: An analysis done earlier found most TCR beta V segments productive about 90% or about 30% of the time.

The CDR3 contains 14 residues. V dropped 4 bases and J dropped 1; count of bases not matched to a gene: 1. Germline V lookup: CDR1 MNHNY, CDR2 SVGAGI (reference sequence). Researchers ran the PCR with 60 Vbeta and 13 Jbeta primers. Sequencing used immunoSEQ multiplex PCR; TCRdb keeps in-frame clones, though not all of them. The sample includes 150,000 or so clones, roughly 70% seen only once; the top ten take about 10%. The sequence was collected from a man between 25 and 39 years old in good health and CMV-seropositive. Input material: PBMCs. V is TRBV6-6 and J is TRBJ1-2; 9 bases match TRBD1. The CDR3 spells CASSWDRVNYGYTF. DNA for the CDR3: TGTGCCAGCAGTTGGGACAGGGTTAACTATGGCTACACCTTC.